The clone carrying this TCR beta chain was observed many times. These data originate in a study of regulatory T cells in long-lasting Graves disease. The time point was: newly diagnosed GD, antithyroid drugs for less than 3 months. Generation of the TCR library employed RNA extracted from PBMCs. For TCR beta, libraries came from iRepertoire HTBI primers and Arm-PCR of CDR3 regions. TCRdb ran MiXCR on the multiplex PCR reads and lists one entry per CDR3 protein. The table records 200,000 to 250,000 distinct CDR3 sequences, around 21% of them present only once. The TCR was taken from a female donor with Graves disease. The specimen comprised peripheral blood mononuclear cells (PBMCs), sampled at new diagnosis, from a patient treated with antithyroid drugs.

The CDR3 loop reads CASSLTRDSVHEQYF. The CDR3 coding sequence is TGTGCCAGCAGTTTAACCCGGGACAGTGTCCACGAGCAGTACTTC. The rearrangement uses TRBV11-2 and TRBJ2-7, with TRBD1 identical over 7 bases. Germline V gene lookup returns CDR1 SGHAT and CDR2 FQNNGV. The CDR3 runs 15 residues. After removal of 6 bases from V and 5 bases from J, the junction contained 13 bases not matched to a gene.